A single sample gave rise to the 26 T cell receptor beta chains below, sequenced in a study of T cell repertoires in cytomegalovirus infection. MiXCR was run by TCRdb on the reads, yielding one entry per CDR3 protein. Among 300,000 to 400,000 distinct CDR3 sequences, more than 8% were seen once, and the ten largest hold around 4.1%. Material for sequencing was PBMCs. The receptors were gathered from a human donor in good health (CMV status not recorded). Some clones in this sample may be carry-over from other donors' samples.

This clonotype was counted between two and nine times. The chain carries TRBV6-5 and TRBJ2-7; D uncertain. V lost 6 bases, J lost 3 bases, and 18 bases lay in between. The CDR3 spans 15 residues. Germline CDR1 is MNHEY and CDR2 is SVGAGI. The CDR3: CASRPRRRRNYEQYF. The DNA for the CDR3 is TGTGCCAGCAGGCCCCGACGGCGAAGAAACTACGAGCAGTACTTC.

This clonotype was seen ten or more times. This CDR3 is CASSGRQGALQETQYF. CDR3 bases: TGTGCCAGCAGCGGTCGACAGGGGGCTTTACAAGAGACCCAGTACTTC. The chain links TRBV7-8 to TRBJ2-5, with TRBD1 matching over 10 bases. The length of the CDR3 is 16 residues. V was pared by 5 bases and J by 2 bases, with 8 bases of the junction left unmatched. Germline values: CDR1 SGHVS, CDR2 FQNEAQ.

This clonotype was counted only a few times. The chain recombines TRBV20-1 with TRBJ2-1, with 8 nucleotides matching TRBD2. The CDR3 length is 16 residues. The V segment lost 5 bases and the J segment 5 bases; nucleotides outside the gene matches: 14. Germline CDR1 and CDR2: DFQATT and SNEGSKA (reference sequence). As DNA, the CDR3 is TGCAGTGCTCCTAACGGGGGAGCGGGGGTACACAATGAGCAGTTCTTC. It codes for CSAPNGGAGVHNEQFF.

This clonotype was counted many times. This rearrangement joins TRBV4-2 to TRBJ1-1; the D is unclear. Germline V CDR1 and CDR2: LGHNA, YNFKEQ. The length of the CDR3 is 16 residues. The V end was cut by 0 bases, the J end by 1 base, with 12 bases between. This CDR3 reads CASSQEIRIRNTEAFF. Written as DNA, the CDR3 is TGTGCCAGCAGCCAAGAAATACGAATACGGAACACTGAAGCTTTCTTT.

This clonotype occurred many times. The chain has TRBV7-2 and TRBJ1-4, with 9 positions matching TRBD1. Trimming at V came to 5 bases and at J to 3 bases, leaving 1 base not matched to a gene. Germline CDR1 SGHTA, CDR2 FQGNSA. The CDR3 sequence is 14 residues long. In DNA form, the CDR3 reads TGTGCCAGCAGCCGGGACAGGGCTAATGAAAAACTGTTTTTT. It translates to CASSRDRANEKLFF.

The chain has TRBV29-1 and TRBJ1-2; tentative D call: TRBD1 (6 bases). CDR3 length: 14 amino acids. V shed 4 bases and J shed 0 bases, with 12 bases lying between them. Germline V gives CDR1 SQVTM, CDR2 ANQGSEA. CDR3 coding DNA: TGCAGCGTTGTCTCGGGGGGCTCTAACTATGGCTACACCTTC. This gives the protein CSVVSGGSNYGYTF.

The chain employs TRBV7-6 and TRBJ2-1; no firm D call. The CDR3 sequence is 15 residues long. The germline V and J ends were trimmed by 5 bases and 7 bases, with 18 bases remaining between them. The germline V gene encodes CDR1 SGHVS and CDR2 FNYEAQ. The CDR3 spells CASSPDGLMTNEQFF. In DNA, the CDR3 is TGTGCCAGCAGCCCAGACGGCCTGATGACGAATGAGCAGTTCTTC.

This clonotype was picked up a small number of times. The chain carries TRBV12-3 or TRBV12-4 and TRBJ2-3; 8 nucleotides match TRBD2. There are 15 residues in the CDR3. V lost 4 bases, J lost 3 bases, and 6 bases stayed unmatched. The CDR3 region has the DNA TGTGCCAGCAGTTCGTCGGGGGGGATTACAGATACGCAGTATTTT. It yields the protein CASSSSGGITDTQYF.

The sample holds a few counts of this clonotype. The V call is TRBV7-6, the J call TRBJ2-2, with a tentative D call TRBD1 (6 bases). Trimming pared 5 bases from V and 0 bases from J, leaving 13 bases between. This CDR3 has 16 residues. Germline values: CDR1 SGHVS, CDR2 FNYEAQ. The CDR3, as DNA: TGTGCCAGCAGCCGCCAGGGGAATTCGAACACCGGGGAGCTGTTTTTT. Amino acid sequence: CASSRQGNSNTGELFF.

This clonotype has just a few counts. The J gene is TRBJ1-5, the V gene TRBV18; 7 bases line up with TRBD1. There are 16 residues in the CDR3. Germline-derived CDR1 and CDR2 are KGHSH and LQKENI. Trimming at V came to 3 bases and at J to 3 bases, leaving 8 bases not matched to a gene. DNA for the CDR3: TGTGCCAGCTCACCTACCGGACAGGTTTTCAATCAGCCCCAGCATTTT. Encoded protein: CASSPTGQVFNQPQHF.

This clonotype was observed at least ten times. This chain links TRBV2 with TRBJ2-3, with D tentatively TRBD1 (6 bases). V lost 4 bases and J 4 bases, leaving 15 bases between the germline ends. CDR1 is SNHLY, CDR2 FYNNEI, per germline. The CDR3 length is 15 residues. The CDR3 sequence: CASSGGQPGADTQYF. The CDR3 region has the DNA TGTGCCAGCAGTGGCGGACAGCCAGGGGCAGATACGCAGTATTTT. Combining the CDR3 with reference TRBV2 and TRBJ2-3 gives the whole variable domain EPEVTQTPSHQVTQMGQEVILRCVPISNHLYFYWYRQILGQKVEFLVSFYNNEISEKSEIFDDQFSVERPDGSNFTLKIRSTKLEDSAMYFCASSGGQPGADTQYFGPGTRLTVL.

This clonotype was seen repeatedly, ten times or more. V is TRBV28 and J is TRBJ2-1; the match to TRBD2 covers 7 bases. The CDR3 runs to 17 residues. Germline loops: CDR1 MDHEN, CDR2 SYDVKM. J was trimmed by 5 bases and V by 3 bases; bases with no gene match: 13. CDR3 sequence reads: CASSFPLGEGGHNEQFF. CDR3 in DNA: TGTGCCAGCAGTTTCCCCCTTGGGGAGGGCGGCCACAATGAGCAGTTCTTC.

This clonotype was picked up many times. The V gene is TRBV28, the J gene TRBJ2-1; possibly TRBD1 for D (5 bases). Trimming took 2 bases from V and 8 from J, leaving 13 bases between them. The CDR3 is 14 amino acids. The germline V gene has CDR1 MDHEN and CDR2 SYDVKM. Here the CDR3 DNA reads TGTGCCAGCAGTTTACGGCAGGGTCGGTATGAGCAGTTCTTC. It is translated as CASSLRQGRYEQFF.

This chain connects TRBV19 to TRBJ1-5; D not certain. V shed 7 bases and J shed 4 bases, with 17 bases lying between them. CDR1 and CDR2 (germline): LNHDA, SQIVND (reference sequence). This CDR3 contains 15 residues. The CDR3 here is CASTHFRERNQPQHF. CDR3 nucleotide sequence: TGTGCCAGTACCCATTTCCGAGAGAGGAATCAGCCCCAGCATTTT.

With regard to this clonotype: At one boundary the junction diverges from the germline segment, which might be a read error. V usage is TRBV10-3 and J usage is TRBJ2-1; 8 bases map to TRBD2. The CDR3 length is 14 residues. Germline-derived CDR1 and CDR2 are ENHRY and SYGVKD. In DNA form, the CDR3 reads TGTGCCACTAAGACTAGCGCGACCTACAATGGGCAGTTCTTC. Translating it yields CATKTSATYNGQFF.

There are many counts of this clonotype. J is TRBJ2-1 and V is TRBV10-3; unclear D gene. Per the germline V gene, CDR1 is ENHRY and CDR2 is SYGVKD. The V gene lost 0 bases and the J gene lost 4 bases, with 13 bases spanning the gap. The CDR3 totals 16 residues. DNA for the CDR3: TGTGCCATCAGTGAGTCGCTGGGGAAGGGATACAATGAGCAGTTCTTC. It specifies CAISESLGKGYNEQFF.

This clonotype was seen a few times. V gene TRBV10-3 combines with J gene TRBJ2-3; 11 bases line up with TRBD2. Germline CDR1 is ENHRY and CDR2 is SYGVKD. The CDR3 is 15 amino acids. V lost 6 bases to trimming and J lost 0 bases; unmatched junction nucleotides: 2. Written as DNA, the CDR3 is TGTGCCATCAGCACTAGCGGGGGAAGCACAGATACGCAGTATTTT. It encodes CAISTSGGSTDTQYF.

This clonotype was counted a few times. The chain links TRBV4-1 to TRBJ2-7; possibly TRBD1 for D (6 bases). V shed 1 base and J shed 0 bases, with 10 bases lying between them. The CDR3 covers 15 residues. CDR1 is MGHRA, CDR2 YSYEKL, per germline. CDR3 coding DNA: TGCGCCAGCAGCCAAGCCGGGACACACTCCTACGAGCAGTACTTC. Its translation: CASSQAGTHSYEQYF.

CDR3 DNA sequence: TGTGCCAGCAGCCCTGGGCGCCACAATGAGCAGTTCTTC. Its protein is CASSPGRHNEQFF. The genes are TRBV28 and TRBJ2-1; no definite D call. The CDR3 consists of 13 residues. V lost 6 bases, J lost 5 bases, and 11 bases lay in between. Germline CDR1 MDHEN, CDR2 SYDVKM.

This clonotype came up a few times. The chain recombines TRBV7-2 with TRBJ2-6, with TRBD1 identical over 8 bases. In germline, CDR1 is SGHTA, CDR2 FQGNSA. The CDR3 extends over 16 amino acids. The ends lost 5 bases at V and 1 base at J; junction bases unmatched: 4. CDR3: CASSHRQGSGANVLTF. CDR3 DNA sequence: TGTGCCAGCAGCCACCGACAGGGGTCTGGGGCCAACGTCCTGACTTTC.

The rearrangement joins TRBV7-2 to TRBJ1-6, with 9 bases fitting TRBD1. Trimming at V came to 5 bases and at J to 7 bases, leaving 6 bases not matched to a gene. CDR3 length equals 15 residues. From germline, CDR1 is SGHTA and CDR2 FQGNSA. The CDR3 nucleotides read TGTGCCAGCAGCACCGACAGGGGGAGGAATTCACCCCTCCACTTT. Residues: CASSTDRGRNSPLHF.

This clonotype was counted many times. V gene TRBV7-2 combines with J gene TRBJ2-5; 7 nucleotides align to TRBD2. Germline CDR1 SGHTA, CDR2 FQGNSA. CDR3 length: 16 amino acids. Trimming cost V 5 bases and J 3 bases; bases outside gene matches: 12. CDR3 in amino acids: CASSHRQGLGEETQYF. Here the CDR3 DNA reads TGTGCCAGCAGCCATAGACAAGGACTAGGTGAAGAGACCCAGTACTTC.

This clonotype has a handful of counts. This sequence joins TRBV20-1 and TRBJ2-3; 9 bases align to TRBD2. Trimming at V came to 0 bases and at J to 2 bases, leaving 3 bases not matched to a gene. Germline V gene lookup returns CDR1 DFQATT and CDR2 SNEGSKA (reference sequence). This CDR3 has 15 amino acids. The CDR3: CSARDLAGHTDTQYF. The DNA of the CDR3 is TGCAGTGCTAGAGATCTAGCGGGACACACAGATACGCAGTATTTT.

The chain is built from TRBV7-2 and TRBJ2-1; 12 bases are shared with TRBD2. Germline V gene data show CDR1 as SGHTA and CDR2 as FQGNSA. This CDR3 has 16 residues. Losses at the gene ends were 0 bases for V and 9 bases for J; bases not matched to a gene: 6. The CDR3: CASSLAPSGGAGEQFF. CDR3 DNA sequence: TGTGCCAGCAGCTTAGCGCCTAGCGGGGGGGCTGGTGAGCAGTTCTTC.

In regard to this clonotype: A much more abundant neighbour one base away suggests this may be a read error. The rearrangement links TRBV7-2 to TRBJ2-1; D unresolved. This CDR3 has 12 residues. The germline CDR1 and CDR2 sequences are SGHTA and FQGNSA. CDR3 bases: TGTGCCAACAGCTTTAGTTTACCCGAGCAGTTCTTC. Translation gives CANSFSLPEQFF.

This clonotype was seen at least ten times. The chain recombines TRBV6-2 or TRBV6-3 with TRBJ2-6; D is uncertain. Deletions cut 5 bases from V and 0 bases from J, with 17 bases between. The germline V gene has CDR1 MNHEY and CDR2 SVGEGT. The CDR3 runs 18 residues. CDR3: CASSRPRTPPSGANVLTF. The CDR3 bases are TGTGCCAGCAGTAGACCTCGGACGCCACCCTCTGGGGCCAACGTCCTGACTTTC.